The rows below give T cell receptor beta chains drawn from one sample of a study of graft-versus-host responses after intestinal transplantation. The method was immunoSEQ multiplex PCR; TCRdb's version includes in-frame clones alone and lacks a portion of them. Of about 98,000 clones detected, about 82% appear once; the ten largest clones hold around 1.4%. The sample consisted of PBMCs, taken 255 days after intestinal transplant. The receptor set was obtained from a human patient who received an intestinal transplant, so some T cells may come from the graft donor. CDR3s include the opening cysteine and the closing phenylalanine or tryptophan. D genes are given only for firm matches. Size tells how often a clone was seen (once, few, many) or the class of an expanded clone, and some rows leave it out.

CDR3nt: TGTGCCAGCAGGTCGGGGAGGGCCTATGGCTACACCTTC
CDR3aa: CASRSGRAYGYTF
v_gene: TRBV6-5
abundance: .
j_gene: TRBJ1-2
d_gene: .

CDR3nt: TGTGCCAGCAGCGTAGGAGGGTACGATCAGCCCCAGCATTTT
CDR3aa: CASSVGGYDQPQHF
v_gene: TRBV9
abundance: .
j_gene: TRBJ1-5
d_gene: .

CDR3nt: TGTGCCAGCAGTGCAACAGGGGCCGGAATTTATGGCTACACCTTC
CDR3aa: CASSATGAGIYGYTF
v_gene: TRBV28
abundance: .
j_gene: TRBJ1-2
d_gene: TRBD1

CDR3nt: TGTGCCAGCAGTAGAGGGACAGCCGGGAACACTGAAGCTTTCTTT
CDR3aa: CASSRGTAGNTEAFF
v_gene: TRBV2
abundance: .
j_gene: TRBJ1-1
d_gene: TRBD1

CDR3nt: TGCGCCAGCGGATCCGACAGACCCTACACCTTC
CDR3aa: CASGSDRPYTF
v_gene: TRBV5-1
abundance: .
j_gene: TRBJ1-2
d_gene: .

CDR3nt: TGTGCCAGCAGTTTTGGACAGGCCAACAATTCACCCCTCCACTTT
CDR3aa: CASSFGQANNSPLHF
v_gene: TRBV6-6
abundance: .
j_gene: TRBJ1-6
d_gene: TRBD1

CDR3nt: TGTGCCAGCAGCCAAGGGGGGAATCGTTCACCCCTCCACTTT
CDR3aa: CASSQGGNRSPLHF
v_gene: TRBV14
abundance: .
j_gene: TRBJ1-6
d_gene: .

CDR3nt: TGTGCCAGCTCACCACCCCGGGACAGGGGTGCCGAGCAGTACTTC
CDR3aa: CASSPPRDRGAEQYF
v_gene: TRBV18
abundance: .
j_gene: TRBJ2-7
d_gene: TRBD1

CDR3nt: TGTGCCAGCAGTTACAGTCTAGCGGGAGTATCCTACGAGCAGTACTTC
CDR3aa: CASSYSLAGVSYEQYF
v_gene: TRBV6-5
abundance: .
j_gene: TRBJ2-7
d_gene: TRBD2

CDR3nt: TGTGCCAGTAGTATAGATATGGGGGACAGCCTGAACACTGAAGCTTTCTTT
CDR3aa: CASSIDMGDSLNTEAFF
v_gene: TRBV19
abundance: .
j_gene: TRBJ1-1
d_gene: TRBD1

CDR3nt: TGTGCCACCGGGGTCCCACAGCCCCAGCATTTT
CDR3aa: CATGVPQPQHF
v_gene: TRBV28
abundance: few
j_gene: TRBJ1-5
d_gene: .

CDR3nt: TGTGCCAGCAGCTTAGTGAATGATCCCACAGATACGCAGTATTTT
CDR3aa: CASSLVNDPTDTQYF
v_gene: TRBV7-8
abundance: .
j_gene: TRBJ2-3
d_gene: .

CDR3nt: TGTGCCAGCAGTGTAGGGGCAGGGGCCCACAATGAGCAGTTCTTC
CDR3aa: CASSVGAGAHNEQFF
v_gene: TRBV6-1
abundance: few
j_gene: TRBJ2-1
d_gene: .

CDR3nt: TGTGCCACCGCGGGACAGAGCTACACTGAAGCTTTCTTT
CDR3aa: CATAGQSYTEAFF
v_gene: TRBV10-3
abundance: .
j_gene: TRBJ1-1
d_gene: TRBD1

CDR3nt: TGTGCCAGCCGGGGGTACAGCAACACCGGGGAGCTGTTTTTT
CDR3aa: CASRGYSNTGELFF
v_gene: TRBV7-3
abundance: .
j_gene: TRBJ2-2
d_gene: .

CDR3nt: TGTGCCAGCAGCTTGACGCCCAGGGGTGCCCTCTCTGGGGCCAACGTCCTGACTTTC
CDR3aa: CASSLTPRGALSGANVLTF
v_gene: TRBV5-5
abundance: .
j_gene: TRBJ2-6
d_gene: .

CDR3nt: TGTGCCATCAGTGGAAAGCTGCCTTCACCCCTCCACTTT
CDR3aa: CAISGKLPSPLHF
v_gene: TRBV10-3
abundance: .
j_gene: TRBJ1-6
d_gene: .

CDR3nt: TGTGCCAGTAGTACAGGGGAATCCCCCTATGGCTACACCTTC
CDR3aa: CASSTGESPYGYTF
v_gene: TRBV19
abundance: once
j_gene: TRBJ1-2
d_gene: .

CDR3nt: TGTGCCAGCAGTGAAGAGATATGGGGGGAGGGAATGAACACTGAAGCTTTCTTT
CDR3aa: CASSEEIWGEGMNTEAFF
v_gene: TRBV6-1
abundance: .
j_gene: TRBJ1-1
d_gene: .

CDR3nt: TGCGCCAGCAGCCCCGAAACAGGGGTTAATGAGCAGTTCTTC
CDR3aa: CASSPETGVNEQFF
v_gene: TRBV5-1
abundance: .
j_gene: TRBJ2-1
d_gene: TRBD1

CDR3nt: TGCGCCAGCAGCCAGGAGGACAGCGCTCCCCAGTACTTC
CDR3aa: CASSQEDSAPQYF
v_gene: TRBV4-1
abundance: .
j_gene: TRBJ2-5
d_gene: .

CDR3nt: TGTGCCAGCAGTGGACAGGGCACAGATACGCAGTATTTT
CDR3aa: CASSGQGTDTQYF
v_gene: TRBV6-4
abundance: few
j_gene: TRBJ2-3
d_gene: .

CDR3nt: TGCGCCAGCAGCTCGAAGACAGGAGACACAGATACGCAGTATTTT
CDR3aa: CASSSKTGDTDTQYF
v_gene: TRBV5-1
abundance: .
j_gene: TRBJ2-3
d_gene: .

CDR3nt: TGTGCCAGCAGCTCCGGGACAGGGGGGTTGAACACCATATATTTT
CDR3aa: CASSSGTGGLNTIYF
v_gene: TRBV6-5
abundance: .
j_gene: TRBJ1-3
d_gene: TRBD1

CDR3nt: TGTGCCAGCAGTTTCGTAGGGGAGATGAACACTGAAGCTTTCTTT
CDR3aa: CASSFVGEMNTEAFF
v_gene: TRBV28
abundance: .
j_gene: TRBJ1-1
d_gene: .

CDR3nt: TGTGCCAGCGCCCAAGGACGGAGCTCTGGAAACACCATATATTTT
CDR3aa: CASAQGRSSGNTIYF
v_gene: TRBV27
abundance: .
j_gene: TRBJ1-3
d_gene: .

CDR3nt: TGTGCCATCAGTGAGGGGGGGGCTAGCGGGAGATACAATGAGCAGTTCTTC
CDR3aa: CAISEGGASGRYNEQFF
v_gene: TRBV10-3
abundance: .
j_gene: TRBJ2-1
d_gene: TRBD2

CDR3nt: TGTGCCAGCAGTCCCTCGGAGGTTGCTAGCGGGGGGCAGGCCGATACGCAGTATTTT
CDR3aa: CASSPSEVASGGQADTQYF
v_gene: TRBV6-4
abundance: once
j_gene: TRBJ2-3
d_gene: TRBD2

CDR3nt: TGTGCCAGCAGTGGGTTTGGCTCCTCCTACGAGCAGTACTTC
CDR3aa: CASSGFGSSYEQYF
v_gene: TRBV2
abundance: .
j_gene: TRBJ2-7
d_gene: .